The rows below give T cell receptor beta chains drawn from one sample of a study of cytomegalovirus exposure and HLA in healthy donors. Some clones are missing from TCRdb's copy, which holds only in-frame ones; the method was immunoSEQ multiplex PCR. The sample shows some 170,000 clones, roughly 89% of them seen only once. The specimen sequenced was PBMCs. The receptor source for this set is a woman in her twenties or thirties in good health and CMV-seronegative. Each CDR3 is given with its conserved first and last residue. The order of the fields is D gene, CDR3 length, V gene, J gene, clone size, CDR3 protein, CDR3 DNA. D genes are given only for firm matches. A clone size is listed for some rows: how often the clone was seen (once, few, many), or a class if it is expanded.

TRBD1	13	TRBV19	TRBJ1-1	-	CASRPQGGTEAFF	TGTGCCAGTAGACCGCAGGGGGGCACTGAAGCTTTCTTT
-	16	TRBV2	TRBJ1-2	-	CASSGGSLPAGGGYTF	TGTGCCAGCAGTGGCGGGAGCCTGCCCGCCGGGGGGGGCTACACCTTC
TRBD1	22	TRBV19	TRBJ2-1	once	CASSRAFRTLLGQGARGNEQFF	TGTGCCAGTAGTAGGGCCTTCCGCACACTGTTGGGACAGGGGGCGCGGGGGAATGAGCAGTTCTTC
-	14	TRBV10-2	TRBJ1-1	-	CASSEYRRAGSAFF	TGCGCCAGCAGTGAGTACAGGCGAGCGGGGTCCGCTTTCTTT
TRBD1	15	TRBV5-1	TRBJ2-7	-	CASSWEDRDRRGQYF	TGCGCCAGCAGCTGGGAGGACAGGGATCGGAGGGGGCAGTACTTC
-	14	TRBV9	TRBJ2-3	-	CASSLRSGTDTQYF	TGTGCCAGCAGCCTGAGATCCGGTACAGATACGCAGTATTTT
-	12	TRBV2	TRBJ2-7	few	CASRSTSLEQYF	TGTGCCAGCAGGTCAACTAGCCTCGAGCAGTACTTC
TRBD1	15	TRBV9	TRBJ1-2	few	CASSVGTASGYGYTF	TGTGCCAGCAGCGTCGGGACAGCCTCTGGATATGGCTACACCTTC
TRBD1	15	TRBV6-6	TRBJ2-2	-	CASSYTGGGTGELFF	TGTGCCAGCAGTTACACAGGGGGAGGCACCGGGGAGCTGTTTTTT
TRBD2	14	TRBV7-2	TRBJ2-1	-	CASNPGLAYNEQFF	TGTGCCAGCAATCCGGGACTAGCCTACAATGAGCAGTTCTTC
TRBD1	17	TRBV7-6	TRBJ1-1	-	CASSPLPPQGVNTEAFF	TGTGCCAGCAGTCCCCTACCTCCGCAGGGGGTAAACACTGAAGCTTTCTTT
-	14	TRBV15	TRBJ2-7	-	CATSHRGGAGEQYF	TGTGCCACCTCCCACAGAGGGGGGGCGGGGGAGCAGTACTTC
-	14	TRBV10-2	TRBJ2-7	-	CASSEGSWGREQYF	TGCGCCAGCAGTGAGGGGTCGTGGGGGCGCGAGCAGTACTTC
TRBD2	16	TRBV12-5	TRBJ2-1	-	CASGLLAGGSYNEQFF	TGTGCTAGTGGTTTATTAGCGGGGGGGTCTTACAATGAGCAGTTCTTC
-	14	TRBV13	TRBJ2-1	-	CASSLRLVPHEQFF	TGTGCCAGCAGCCTAAGACTAGTCCCCCATGAGCAGTTCTTC
TRBD2	17	TRBV7-9	TRBJ2-3	-	CASSPRGLAASTDTQYF	TGTGCCAGCAGCCCCCGTGGCCTAGCGGCTAGCACAGATACGCAGTATTTT
-	14	TRBV27	TRBJ2-7	-	CASKWAGATYEQYF	TGTGCCAGCAAGTGGGCGGGGGCCACCTACGAGCAGTACTTC
TRBD2	12	TRBV7-8	TRBJ2-2	-	CASGLVRGELFF	TGTGCCTCCGGACTAGTTCGAGGGGAGCTGTTTTTT
TRBD1	14	TRBV2	TRBJ1-2	-	CASRDPTGGSGYTF	TGTGCCAGCAGAGACCCGACAGGGGGCAGTGGCTACACCTTC
-	15	TRBV27	TRBJ2-7	-	CASSLSPGHLYEQYF	TGTGCCAGCAGTTTATCTCCGGGACACCTCTACGAGCAGTACTTC
-	11	TRBV2	TRBJ2-3	once	CASGLLDTQYF	TGTGCCAGCGGACTGCTCGATACGCAGTATTTT
TRBD1	15	TRBV7-2	TRBJ1-2	-	CASNLVGGTNYGYTF	TGTGCCAGCAACTTAGTAGGGGGCACGAACTATGGCTACACCTTC
TRBD1	14	TRBV6-1	TRBJ2-7	-	CASTSETGGYEQYF	TGTGCCAGCACTTCCGAGACAGGGGGTTACGAGCAGTACTTC
-	14	TRBV9	TRBJ1-2	-	CASSSRQTNYGYTF	TGTGCCAGCAGCTCCCGACAGACCAACTATGGCTACACCTTC
TRBD2	17	TRBV11-3	TRBJ2-1	once	CASSTRTSGGSYNEQFF	TGTGCCAGCAGCACCCGTACATCGGGGGGTTCCTACAATGAGCAGTTCTTC
TRBD1	14	TRBV19	TRBJ1-1	once	CASSISSGGNEAFF	TGTGCCAGTAGTATAAGCTCAGGGGGGAATGAAGCTTTCTTT
TRBD1	12	TRBV7-9	TRBJ1-3	few	CASSRTGNTIYF	TGTGCCAGCAGCCGGACAGGGAACACCATATATTTT
-	14	TRBV2	TRBJ1-2	few	CASSVEGQRGGYTF	TGTGCCAGCAGTGTTGAAGGACAGAGGGGCGGCTACACCTTC
-	16	TRBV7-9	TRBJ1-3	once	CASSLARGRSGNTIYF	TGTGCCAGCAGCTTAGCGCGGGGGCGGTCTGGAAACACCATATATTTT
TRBD1	16	TRBV13	TRBJ2-2	-	CASSPADRVNSGELFF	TGTGCCAGCAGCCCCGCGGACAGGGTTAACTCCGGGGAGCTGTTTTTT
TRBD2	14	TRBV5-5	TRBJ2-7	-	CATAPGLAGYEQYF	TGTGCCACCGCACCGGGACTAGCGGGCTACGAGCAGTACTTC
-	15	TRBV15	TRBJ1-1	-	CATSRVRGVFTEAFF	TGTGCCACCAGCAGAGTCCGAGGAGTGTTCACTGAAGCTTTCTTT
-	12	TRBV7-9	TRBJ2-1	-	CASSRQGGEQFF	TGTGCCAGCAGCAGACAGGGAGGCGAGCAGTTCTTC
TRBD2	16	TRBV9	TRBJ2-1	-	CASSVEGGGAVDEQFF	TGTGCCAGCAGCGTAGAGGGCGGGGGGGCGGTAGATGAGCAGTTCTTC
TRBD1	15	TRBV6-1	TRBJ2-7	-	CASSEDRGQSYEQYF	TGTGCCAGCAGTGAAGATAGGGGGCAGTCCTACGAGCAGTACTTC
-	13	TRBV6-6	TRBJ1-5	-	CASSLDRDQPQHF	TGTGCCAGCAGCCTGGACAGAGATCAGCCCCAGCATTTT
-	16	TRBV5-6	TRBJ2-2	-	CASSLGRGQNTGELFF	TGTGCCAGCAGCTTGGGTCGGGGACAAAACACCGGGGAGCTGTTTTTT
TRBD1	17	TRBV19	TRBJ2-7	-	CASSPSPPTGGSNEQYF	TGTGCCAGTAGTCCATCTCCCCCCACAGGGGGTAGCAACGAGCAGTACTTC
-	14	TRBV5-6	TRBJ1-3	-	CASSFPGSGNTIYF	TGTGCCAGCAGCTTCCCAGGGTCTGGAAACACCATATATTTT
TRBD1	14	TRBV29-1	TRBJ2-7	-	CSARAGTGGNEQYF	TGCAGCGCCAGAGCCGGGACAGGGGGCAACGAGCAGTACTTC
-	14	TRBV19	TRBJ2-3	-	CASSSGISTDTQYF	TGTGCCAGTAGTAGCGGAATTAGCACAGATACGCAGTATTTT
-	13	TRBV4-1	TRBJ1-1	-	CASSHYQNTEAFF	TGCGCCAGCAGCCACTACCAAAACACTGAAGCTTTCTTT
-	16	TRBV4-1	TRBJ2-1	-	CASSQVRSSVAREQFF	TGCGCCAGCAGCCAAGTTCGGTCCTCGGTGGCCAGGGAGCAGTTCTTC
-	13	TRBV2	TRBJ2-7	-	CASSHRDPYEQYF	TGTGCCAGCAGTCACAGGGATCCCTACGAGCAGTACTTC
-	13	TRBV10-1	TRBJ1-1	-	CASSAGATSTAFF	TGCGCCAGCAGTGCAGGGGCCACCAGCACCGCTTTCTTT
-	14	TRBV15	TRBJ1-5	-	CATSSRDLSQPQHF	TGTGCCACCAGCTCCCGGGATCTAAGTCAGCCCCAGCATTTT
-	17	TRBV7-9	TRBJ1-5	-	CASSLFRAGADNQPQHF	TGTGCCAGCAGCTTATTTAGGGCGGGGGCAGACAATCAGCCCCAGCATTTT
TRBD1	12	TRBV13	TRBJ1-1	-	CASSSGQNEAFF	TGTGCCAGCAGCTCGGGACAGAATGAAGCTTTCTTT
TRBD1	17	TRBV19	TRBJ2-1	-	CASRQGGTGGPYNEQFF	TGTGCCAGTAGACAGGGGGGGACAGGGGGTCCCTACAATGAGCAGTTCTTC
TRBD2	16	TRBV6-1	TRBJ2-3	-	CASSEESGGGSDTQYF	TGTGCCAGCAGTGAAGAAAGCGGGGGGGGTTCAGATACGCAGTATTTT
-	14	TRBV5-1	TRBJ2-5	once	CASSRGASMETQYF	TGCGCCAGCAGCCGGGGAGCTAGCATGGAGACCCAGTACTTC
-	13	TRBV10-3	TRBJ2-3	-	CAIRTDSRDTQYF	TGTGCCATCAGAACGGACTCTAGAGATACGCAGTATTTT
TRBD1	14	TRBV7-6	TRBJ2-1	-	CASSSGQGYNEQFF	TGTGCCAGCAGCTCAGGACAGGGGTACAATGAGCAGTTCTTC
TRBD1	16	TRBV7-8	TRBJ1-2	-	CASSLGSHRDSYGYTF	TGTGCCAGCAGCTTAGGGTCCCACCGGGACAGCTATGGCTACACCTTC